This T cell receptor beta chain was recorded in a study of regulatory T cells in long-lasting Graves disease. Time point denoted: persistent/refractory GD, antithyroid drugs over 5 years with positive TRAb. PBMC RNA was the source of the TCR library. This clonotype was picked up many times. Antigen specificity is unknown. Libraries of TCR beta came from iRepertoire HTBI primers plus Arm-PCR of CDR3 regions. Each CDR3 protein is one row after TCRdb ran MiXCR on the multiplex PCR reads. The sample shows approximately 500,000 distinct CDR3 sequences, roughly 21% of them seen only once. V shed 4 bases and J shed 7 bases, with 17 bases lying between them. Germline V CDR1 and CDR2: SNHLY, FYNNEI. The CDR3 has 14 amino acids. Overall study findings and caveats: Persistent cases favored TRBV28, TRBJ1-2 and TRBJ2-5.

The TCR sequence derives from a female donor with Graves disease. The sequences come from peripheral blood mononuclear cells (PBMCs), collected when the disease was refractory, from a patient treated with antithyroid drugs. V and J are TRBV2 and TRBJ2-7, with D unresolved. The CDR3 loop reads CASSGGDWLGEQYF. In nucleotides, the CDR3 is TGTGCCAGCAGTGGGGGTGATTGGTTGGGGGAGCAGTACTTC.